Below, 14 T cell receptor beta chains from the same sample are listed, as sequenced in a study of T cells in Graves' hyperthyroidism and ophthalmopathy. Template material for amplifying TCR beta CDR3 regions consisted of RNA transcripts. The TCR CDR3 was amplified in a first-round RT-PCR using the HTBI primer set. TCRdb reprocessed the multiplex PCR reads with MiXCR, giving one entry per CDR3 protein. The data show 300,000 to 450,000 distinct CDR3 sequences, less than 20% seen once. Input material: blood. These receptors came from a man younger than 35 with Graves' ophthalmopathy.

The chain has TRBV7-8 and TRBJ2-7, with D unclear. CDR1 SGHVS and CDR2 FQNEAQ come from the germline V gene. Trimming cost V 3 bases and J 3 bases, with 9 bases left between them. This CDR3 is 13 amino acids long. This chain's CDR3 is CASSFLMGYEQYF. CDR3 nucleotide sequence: TGTGCCAGCAGCTTCCTAATGGGCTACGAGCAGTACTTC. The entire variable domain, with the rest obtained from reference TRBV7-8 and TRBJ2-7, is as follows: GAGVSQSPRYKVAKRGQDVALRCDPISGHVSLFWYQQALGQGPEFLTYFQNEAQLDKSGLPSDRFFAERPEGSVSTLKIQRTQQEDSAVYLCASSFLMGYEQYFGPGTRLTVT.

The rearrangement uses TRBV7-9 and TRBJ2-2; D unclear. Trimming left V 5 bases short and J 2 bases short, with 18 bases between. The germline V gene has CDR1 SEHNR and CDR2 FQNEAQ (reference sequence). The CDR3 totals 17 residues. CDR3 loop: CASSLPSRRRNTGELFF. The CDR3 DNA reads as TGTGCCAGCAGCCTCCCGAGCCGTCGACGAAACACCGGGGAGCTGTTTTTT.

The chain couples TRBV5-8 to TRBJ1-6, with no clear D. The CDR3 contains 15 residues. The V end was cut by 5 bases, the J end by 6 bases, with 15 bases between. The V gene's germline CDR1 is SGHTS and CDR2 YDEGEE. CDR3 in DNA: TGTGCCAGCAGGGACTCGGCCGCTTTTAATTCACCCCTCCACTTT. It translates to CASRDSAAFNSPLHF.

Regarding this clonotype: At one end, the junction sequence differs from germline, possibly due to a read error. V and J are TRBV5-1 and TRBJ1-1, with 9 bases that match TRBD1. The CDR3 covers 13 residues. The germline V gene has CDR1 SGHRS and CDR2 YFSETQ. The CDR3 DNA sequence: TGTGCCAGCAGCTCATACAGGGGGCTTGAAGCTTTCTTT. This encodes CASSSYRGLEAFF. Full variable domain (remainder filled in from reference TRBV5-1 and TRBJ1-1): KAGVTQTPRYLIKTRGQQVTLSCSPISGHRSVSWYQQTPGQGLQFLFEYFSETQRNKGNFPGRFSGRQFSNSRSEMNVSTLELGDSALYLCASSSYRGLEAFFGQGTRLTVV.

V is TRBV5-1 and J is TRBJ2-1; 8 bases match TRBD1. CDR1 SGHRS and CDR2 YFSETQ come from the germline V gene. CDR3 length: 14 amino acids. The junction had 7 bases not matched to a gene; V was cut back by 3 bases and J by 8 bases. The CDR3 spells CASSSGAGGDEQFF. The CDR3 DNA reads TGCGCCAGCAGCTCGGGAGCAGGGGGCGATGAGCAGTTCTTC.

This clonotype was counted ten times or more. CDR3 DNA: TGTGCCAGCAGTTTCGGGGGCACCACTGAAGCTTTCTTT. As protein: CASSFGGTTEAFF. This sequence joins TRBV27 and TRBJ1-1, with D maybe TRBD1 (6 bases). The germline V gene has CDR1 MNHEY and CDR2 SMNVEV (reference sequence). V dropped 3 bases and J dropped 4 bases, with 9 bases sitting between them. The CDR3 loop spans 13 amino acids.

V usage is TRBV28 and J usage is TRBJ1-6; 11 bases align to TRBD1. CDR1 MDHEN and CDR2 SYDVKM come from the germline V gene. CDR3 length: 14 residues. The J segment lost 6 bases and the V segment lost 5 bases, leaving 0 bases of the junction unmatched. The CDR3 sequence is CASSGTGGNSPLHF. The CDR3 bases are TGTGCCAGCAGTGGGACAGGGGGTAATTCACCCCTCCACTTT.

The chain links TRBV19 to TRBJ2-1; 12 nucleotides line up with TRBD2. Germline CDR1 LNHDA, CDR2 SQIVND (reference sequence). V lost 7 bases, J lost 9 bases, and 4 bases stayed unmatched. This CDR3 is built from 13 residues. Written as DNA, the CDR3 is TGTGCCAGTACTAGCGGGGGGGTAAGTGAGCAGTTCTTC. Its protein product is CASTSGGVSEQFF.

This chain uses TRBV11-1 with TRBJ2-1; D perhaps matches TRBD2 (6 bases). Germline V gene data show CDR1 as SGHAT and CDR2 as FQDESV (reference sequence). Between the trimmed V and J ends, which lost 0 bases and 9 bases, there was a span of 9 bases. The CDR3 contains 13 residues. DNA of the CDR3: TGTGCCAGCAGCTTAGCGGTCGGGGGTGAGCAGTTCTTC. It is translated as CASSLAVGGEQFF.

The chain carries TRBV20-1 and TRBJ2-1; D unclear. Trimming cost V 0 bases and J 6 bases, with 0 bases left between them. The CDR3 loop spans 10 amino acids. Germline CDR1 and CDR2: DFQATT and SNEGSKA (reference sequence). This chain's CDR3 is CSARDNEQFF. In nucleotides, the CDR3 is TGCAGTGCTAGAGACAATGAGCAGTTCTTC.

This clonotype was counted at least ten times. The J gene is TRBJ1-3, the V gene TRBV5-1; tentative D call: TRBD1 (5 bases). The V gene lost 0 bases and the J gene lost 7 bases, with 14 bases spanning the gap. Germline-derived CDR1 and CDR2 are SGHRS and YFSETQ. This CDR3 region has 15 residues. The CDR3: CASSLGPGSGNTIYF. The CDR3 DNA reads TGCGCCAGCAGCTTGGGGCCAGGGTCAGGGAACACCATATATTTT.

The rearrangement links TRBV10-2 to TRBJ1-2; 7 positions agree with TRBD1. This CDR3 is 13 amino acids long. With 4 bases clipped from V and 4 bases from J, the junction kept 3 bases outside the gene matches. CDR1 WSHSY and CDR2 SAAADI come from the germline V gene. CDR3 region: CASSGDRLYGYTF. CDR3 DNA: TGCGCCAGCAGTGGGGACAGACTCTATGGCTACACCTTC.

This clonotype has a count of ten or more. The chain employs TRBV6-1 and TRBJ1-1; D remains ambiguous. Trimming shortened V by 4 bases and J by 1 base, and 10 bases separated the two germline ends. The CDR3 length is 14 residues. CDR1 and CDR2 from the germline V gene are MNHNS and SASEGT. In DNA, the CDR3 is TGTGCCAGCAGTGCCCTACTCGAGAACACTGAAGCTTTCTTT. It codes for CASSALLENTEAFF.

In regard to this clonotype: Given a much more abundant clone one base away, this may be a read error. The CDR3 region is CASSFLDGGYEQYF. As DNA, the CDR3 is TGTGCCAGCAGTTTCTTGGACGGGGGCTACGAGCAGTACTTC. This rearrangement joins TRBV12-3 or TRBV12-4 to TRBJ2-7; weak D call: TRBD2 (6 bases). Trimming removed 3 bases from V and 3 bases from J, with 12 bases in between. The CDR3 has 14 residues.